A single sample is the source of the 32 T cell receptor beta chains below, sequenced in a study of cytomegalovirus exposure and HLA in healthy donors. Primers included in the PCR were 60 Vbeta and 13 Jbeta primers. Method: immunoSEQ multiplex PCR; TCRdb's copy keeps in-frame clones and lacks some. The sample contains 35,000 to 55,000 clones, about 78% of which appear only once. The sample comprised PBMCs. The receptors originated from a woman in her thirties in good health and CMV-seronegative.

This clone has only a few counts. The chain combines TRBV5-1 with TRBJ2-1; D is ambiguous. CDR3 length equals 12 residues. Trimming stripped 0 bases from V and 9 bases from J, with 7 bases between. Germline loops: CDR1 SGHRS, CDR2 YFSETQ. CDR3 in amino acids: CASSLGSGEQFF. As DNA, the CDR3 is TGCGCCAGCAGCTTGGGATCCGGTGAGCAGTTCTTC.

V and J are TRBV5-1 and TRBJ1-3, with 8 bases identical to TRBD1. Germline CDR1 reads SGHRS; CDR2 reads YFSETQ. V dropped 4 bases and J dropped 2; count of bases not matched to a gene: 2. The CDR3 has 14 residues. This CDR3 is CASSGQGTGNTIYF. The DNA for the CDR3 is TGCGCCAGCAGCGGACAGGGAACTGGAAACACCATATATTTT.

The CDR3 is CASSLQLRSGRAETQYF. The CDR3 DNA reads as TGTGCCAGCAGTCTCCAGCTCCGGAGCGGGAGGGCAGAGACCCAGTACTTC. V usage is TRBV28 and J usage is TRBJ2-5; 10 bases map to TRBD2. CDR3 length equals 17 residues. Losses at the gene ends were 5 bases for V and 4 bases for J; bases not matched to a gene: 13. Germline CDR1 reads MDHEN; CDR2 reads SYDVKM.

This rearrangement joins TRBV10-2 to TRBJ2-5; unclear D gene. Germline loops: CDR1 WSHSY, CDR2 SAAADI. V lost 6 bases and J lost 2, with 16 bases in between. The CDR3 totals 15 residues. The CDR3 coding sequence is TGCGCCAGCAGCCGACCGACAATCACTCAAGAGACCCAGTACTTC. It translates to CASSRPTITQETQYF.

This chain connects TRBV2 to TRBJ1-1; D gene unclear. The CDR3 runs 12 residues. The V and J ends lost 8 bases and 5 bases respectively, with 12 bases between them. CDR1 is SNHLY, CDR2 FYNNEI, per germline. CDR3 sequence (DNA): TGTGCCAGCTCCCCTAACGGGACTGAAGCTTTCTTT. It codes for CASSPNGTEAFF.

The gene calls are TRBV28 and TRBJ2-7; 11 nucleotides align to TRBD2. With V trimmed by 6 bases and J by 6 bases, 10 bases remained unmatched. Germline CDR1 is MDHEN and CDR2 is SYDVKM. The CDR3 is 15 amino acids. CDR3 coding DNA: TGTGCCAGCAGAGAAAGTAGCGGGAGGGGAGGCGAGCAGTACTTC. Amino acids: CASRESSGRGGEQYF.

This chain links TRBV19 with TRBJ2-7; 7 bases align to TRBD1. Trimming cost V 8 bases and J 5 bases; bases outside gene matches: 6. CDR3 size: 12 residues. Germline V gives CDR1 LNHDA, CDR2 SQIVND (reference sequence). The CDR3 DNA reads TGTGCCAGTCTCGACAGGGTGAACGAGCAGTACTTC. This translates into CASLDRVNEQYF.

This sequence joins TRBV30 and TRBJ2-1; 9 bases are shared with TRBD2. Germline CDR1 reads GTSNPN; CDR2 reads SVGIG (reference sequence). This CDR3 region has 16 residues. V gave up 3 bases and J gave up 3 bases; unmatched junction bases: 9. The CDR3 DNA is TGTGCCTGGAGCGGGCTAGCGGGAACGAGCTACAATGAGCAGTTCTTC. Translation gives CAWSGLAGTSYNEQFF.

The V and J genes are TRBV7-2 and TRBJ1-5; no clear D. Between the trimmed V and J ends, which lost 2 bases and 2 bases, there was a span of 7 bases. Per germline, CDR1 SGHTA and CDR2 FQGNSA. This CDR3 region has 14 residues. This chain's CDR3 is CASSLTGGNQPQHF. CDR3 in DNA: TGTGCCAGCAGCTTAACCGGGGGCAATCAGCCCCAGCATTTT.

The rearrangement uses TRBV2 and TRBJ1-2; D not certain. V dropped 4 bases and J dropped 5 bases, with 5 bases sitting between them. CDR3 length equals 11 residues. Germline V gives CDR1 SNHLY, CDR2 FYNNEI. In DNA form, the CDR3 reads TGTGCCAGCAGTGGGGAGTATGGCTACACCTTC. As protein: CASSGEYGYTF.

The rearrangement links TRBV10-3 to TRBJ1-3; D remains ambiguous. Trimming pared 7 bases from V and 3 bases from J, leaving 10 bases between. This CDR3 has 13 amino acids. Germline CDR1 reads ENHRY; CDR2 reads SYGVKD. CDR3 loop: CAITHGVGNTIYF. CDR3 DNA: TGTGCCATCACGCACGGGGTTGGAAACACCATATATTTT.

V gene TRBV30 combines with J gene TRBJ1-2; TRBD1 aligns across 7 bases. Germline loops: CDR1 GTSNPN, CDR2 SVGIG (reference sequence). The CDR3 has 12 amino acids. V shed 4 bases, J shed 6 bases, and the junction held 5 bases outside the gene matches. DNA of the CDR3: TGTGCCTGGAATCCAGGGGGAAATGGCTACACCTTC. Translation gives CAWNPGGNGYTF.

The chain has TRBV13 and TRBJ2-5; D may be TRBD2 (5 bases). CDR3 size: 15 residues. The V end was cut by 6 bases, the J end by 5 bases, with 19 bases between. Germline lookup yields CDR1 PRHDT and CDR2 FYEKMQ (reference sequence). CDR3 in DNA: TGTGCCAGCAGTCCTACCCGAGGGCCCCCGGAGACCCAGTACTTC. Translated: CASSPTRGPPETQYF. Full variable domain (remainder filled in from reference TRBV13 and TRBJ2-5): AAGVIQSPRHLIKEKRETATLKCYPIPRHDTVYWYQQGPGQDPQFLISFYEKMQSDKGSIPDRFSAQQFSDYHSELNMSSLELGDSALYFCASSPTRGPPETQYFGPGTRLLVL.

This chain connects TRBV25-1 to TRBJ1-6; D gene uncertain. The V end was cut by 2 bases, the J end by 2 bases, with 7 bases between. The CDR3 extends over 15 amino acids. Germline V gives CDR1 MGHDK, CDR2 SYGVNS. CDR3 amino acids: CASSELGTYNSPLHF. The CDR3 DNA sequence: TGTGCCAGCAGTGAACTCGGGACCTATAATTCACCCCTCCACTTT.

The chain employs TRBV5-4 and TRBJ2-1; TRBD2 aligns across 7 bases. Germline loops: CDR1 SGHNT, CDR2 YYREEE (reference sequence). The junction had 4 bases not matched to a gene; V was cut back by 2 bases and J by 8 bases. The CDR3 is made up of 13 amino acids. The CDR3 coding sequence is TGTGCCAGCAGCTTCGGACGGGGGGATGAGCAGTTCTTC. This sequence encodes CASSFGRGDEQFF.

CDR3 loop: CATSRGGNYGYTF. Written as DNA, the CDR3 is TGTGCCACCAGCAGAGGCGGGAACTATGGCTACACCTTC. The rearrangement uses TRBV15 and TRBJ1-2, with D unclear. V was shortened by 1 base and J by 2 bases, with 5 bases between the two germline ends. The CDR3 totals 13 residues. Germline-derived CDR1 and CDR2 are LNHNV and YYDKDF (reference sequence).

The chain recombines TRBV28 with TRBJ1-4; the D gene is possibly TRBD1 (5 bases). The germline V gene has CDR1 MDHEN and CDR2 SYDVKM. V lost 3 bases and J lost 0, with 8 bases in between. The CDR3 is 15 residues long. This CDR3 is CASSLPTATNEKLFF. The DNA for the CDR3 is TGTGCCAGCAGTTTGCCGACAGCAACTAATGAAAAACTGTTTTTT.

A few counts support this clone. The CDR3 loop reads CAWSAAGGGQPQHF. The DNA for the CDR3 is TGTGCCTGGAGTGCGGCAGGGGGCGGTCAGCCCCAGCATTTT. This chain joins TRBV30 and TRBJ1-5; the match to TRBD1 covers 8 bases. CDR3 length: 14 residues. CDR1 is GTSNPN and CDR2 is SVGIG in the germline V gene (reference sequence). Trimming removed 1 base from V and 6 bases from J; junction bases left unmatched: 5.

CDR3 region: CAWSRGHEQFF. CDR3 sequence (DNA): TGTGCCTGGAGTAGGGGTCATGAGCAGTTCTTC. The rearrangement joins TRBV30 to TRBJ2-1, with D possibly matching TRBD1 (5 bases). Germline CDR1 reads GTSNPN; CDR2 reads SVGIG (reference sequence). This CDR3 is built from 11 residues. The V and J ends lost 2 bases and 8 bases respectively, with 7 bases between them.

The chain joins TRBV5-1 to TRBJ2-7; 7 nucleotides match TRBD1. The CDR3 length is 11 residues. The trim removed 5 bases at V and 6 bases at J, leaving 2 bases unmatched. Germline V gene sequence: CDR1 SGHRS, CDR2 YFSETQ. In DNA, the CDR3 is TGCGCCAGCAGTGCAGGGGGCGAGCAGTACTTC. It codes for CASSAGGEQYF. Using reference TRBV5-1 and TRBJ2-7 for the parts outside the CDR3, the full variable domain is KAGVTQTPRYLIKTRGQQVTLSCSPISGHRSVSWYQQTPGQGLQFLFEYFSETQRNKGNFPGRFSGRQFSNSRSEMNVSTLELGDSALYLCASSAGGEQYFGPGTRLTVT.

This clone was detected only a few times. The chain carries TRBV28 and TRBJ2-7; 9 positions match TRBD1. The CDR3 is 18 residues long. With V trimmed by 6 bases and J by 4 bases, 19 bases remained unmatched. Germline V gene lookup returns CDR1 MDHEN and CDR2 SYDVKM. The CDR3: CASRLGTPFGTGRYEQYF. In DNA form, the CDR3 reads TGTGCCAGCAGGTTAGGGACACCGTTTGGGACAGGGCGATACGAGCAGTACTTC.

V usage is TRBV6-1 and J usage is TRBJ2-3; TRBD2 matches at 7 bases. Germline CDR1 MNHNS, CDR2 SASEGT. CDR3 size: 12 residues. The J segment lost 8 bases and the V segment lost 7 bases, leaving 6 bases of the junction unmatched. The CDR3 nucleotides are TGTGCCAGCATTTGGGAGGGAGGTACGCAGTATTTT. This encodes CASIWEGGTQYF.

The chain couples TRBV28 to TRBJ2-7; 7 bases match TRBD1. The V gene's germline CDR1 is MDHEN and CDR2 SYDVKM. The CDR3 length is 13 residues. Trimming took 6 bases from V and 9 from J; bases not matched to a gene: 11. The CDR3 region has the DNA TGTGCCAGCAGCTCCACACAGGGGATGAGGCAGTACTTC. Its translation is CASSSTQGMRQYF.

The genes are TRBV7-2 and TRBJ2-5, with TRBD2 matching 8 bases. Germline CDR1 and CDR2: SGHTA and FQGNSA. The CDR3 runs 15 residues. V shed 1 base, J shed 2 bases, and the junction held 3 bases outside the gene matches. The CDR3 region is CASSLDTSGQETQYF. CDR3 nucleotide sequence: TGTGCCAGCAGCTTAGATACTAGCGGACAAGAGACCCAGTACTTC.

The J gene is TRBJ2-1, the V gene TRBV27; the D is unclear. Trimming left V 4 bases short and J 4 bases short, with 11 bases between. The germline V gene has CDR1 MNHEY and CDR2 SMNVEV (reference sequence). This CDR3 comprises 14 residues. The CDR3 loop reads CASSSALEYNEQFF. DNA of the CDR3: TGTGCCAGCAGTTCAGCCCTAGAATACAATGAGCAGTTCTTC.

This clone was observed a handful of times. The chain joins TRBV30 to TRBJ2-1; 12 positions match TRBD2. V dropped 2 bases and J dropped 6; count of bases not matched to a gene: 5. Germline values: CDR1 GTSNPN, CDR2 SVGIG (reference sequence). The CDR3 is made up of 15 amino acids. The CDR3 is CAWSRKGLAGNEQFF. As DNA, the CDR3 is TGTGCCTGGAGTAGGAAGGGACTAGCGGGCAATGAGCAGTTCTTC. The full variable domain, rest sourced from reference TRBV30 and TRBJ2-1, is SQTIHQWPATLVQPVGSPLSLECTVEGTSNPNLYWYRQAAGRGLQLLFYSVGIGQISSEVPQNLSASRPQDRQFILSSKKLLLSDSGFYLCAWSRKGLAGNEQFFGPGTRLTVL.

The chain joins TRBV5-1 to TRBJ2-7; tentative D call: TRBD2 (6 bases). With 3 bases removed from V and 5 bases from J, the gap between germline ends came to 15 bases. The CDR3 totals 14 residues. The germline gives CDR1 SGHRS, CDR2 YFSETQ. The CDR3 DNA reads TGCGCCAGCAGCTGGAGGCTAGCGTCTGACGAGCAGTACTTC. This sequence encodes CASSWRLASDEQYF.

The sample holds a few counts of this clone. This chain connects TRBV6-6 to TRBJ2-1, with D tentatively TRBD1 (5 bases). Germline lookup yields CDR1 MNHNY and CDR2 SVGAGI (reference sequence). The CDR3 contains 12 residues. Trimming removed 4 bases from V and 6 bases from J, with 7 bases in between. The CDR3 reads CASSSDTNEQFF. The CDR3 DNA reads as TGTGCCAGCAGTTCGGACACCAATGAGCAGTTCTTC.

This clone was counted only a few times. The V gene is TRBV7-6, the J gene TRBJ1-5; no reliable D call. This CDR3 has 15 amino acids. Germline CDR1 reads SGHVS; CDR2 reads FNYEAQ. V lost 5 bases and J 3 bases, leaving 14 bases between the germline ends. CDR3 amino acids: CASSLGLTLNQPQHF. The CDR3, as DNA: TGTGCCAGCAGCCTAGGACTTACCCTCAATCAGCCCCAGCATTTT.

The rearrangement uses TRBV5-1 and TRBJ1-1; D might be TRBD1 (6 bases). Germline V gene lookup returns CDR1 SGHRS and CDR2 YFSETQ. This CDR3 has 13 amino acids. Trimming cost V 2 bases and J 7 bases, with 12 bases left between them. The CDR3 coding sequence is TGCGCCAGCAGCTTCGCGGGGGCGGTTGAAGCTTTCTTT. This translates into CASSFAGAVEAFF.

This clone was found a few times. This chain links TRBV7-6 with TRBJ2-6; D might be TRBD2 (5 bases). V was pared by 5 bases and J by 1 base, with 15 bases between. The CDR3 is 17 amino acids. Germline loops: CDR1 SGHVS, CDR2 FNYEAQ. CDR3 sequence: CASSMSIRGSGANVLTF. CDR3 DNA: TGTGCCAGCAGCATGTCCATACGGGGATCTGGGGCCAACGTCCTGACTTTC.

The V gene is TRBV6-1, the J gene TRBJ2-7; possible D gene TRBD2, 6 bases. Trimming cost V 3 bases and J 1 base, with 10 bases left between them. CDR1 MNHNS and CDR2 SASEGT come from the germline V gene. The CDR3 is 14 amino acids. The DNA of the CDR3 is TGTGCCAGCAGTGATTTGGGACTTTCCTACGAGCAGTACTTC. This gives the protein CASSDLGLSYEQYF.